These 7 T cell receptor beta chains originate from one sample sequenced in a study of shared clonotypes between healthy human individuals (dated by TCRdb to about 2020). For the CD8 naive samples, CD45RO-negative cells were positively selected for CCR7, yielding a CD45RA+CCR7+ population from which TemRA cells were excluded. Library preparation used the immunoSEQ multiplex PCR assay. TCRdb took this table from immuneACCESS and kept in-frame rearrangements with V and J called. Such tables lack part of the clones; where checked against another copy, unresolved V genes explain under half of the gap, and the rest is unexplained. Counted in this sample were about 2 million clones; around 96% of them appeared once. The ten largest clones add up to about 1.1% of the sample. The sample comprised naive CD8+ T cells sorted from blood. Taken with the paper, the label for cell subset or site translates to: CD45RA+CCR7+. These receptors all come from a man younger than 30 in good health.

The rearrangement uses TRBV6-5 and TRBJ2-5; tentative D call: TRBD1 (5 bases). This CDR3 has 15 residues. V was pared by 5 bases and J by 2 bases, with 15 bases between. Germline V gene lookup returns CDR1 MNHEY and CDR2 SVGAGI. The CDR3 region is CASSTSTDSQETQYF. The CDR3 nucleotides are TGTGCCAGCAGTACGAGTACAGACAGTCAAGAGACCCAGTACTTC.

The chain links TRBV11-2 to TRBJ2-7; no clear D gene. CDR1 is SGHAT, CDR2 FQNNGV, per germline. The ends were cut back, 5 bases at V and 0 bases at J, with 5 bases in the middle. This CDR3 is built from 12 residues. This CDR3 is CASSPLSYEQYF. The CDR3 DNA reads TGTGCCAGCAGCCCTCTCTCCTACGAGCAGTACTTC.

Comment on this clone: This CDR3 is also generated by other DNA sequences in the sample. The J gene is TRBJ2-7, the V gene TRBV18; no definite D call. The V and J ends lost 3 bases and 0 bases respectively, with 9 bases between them. The CDR3 covers 14 residues. Looked up from germline, CDR1 is KGHSH and CDR2 is LQKENI. The CDR3 loop is CASSPGRNSYEQYF. The CDR3 region has the DNA TGTGCCAGCTCACCGGGCAGGAACTCCTACGAGCAGTACTTC.

The chain recombines TRBV30 with TRBJ1-5, with TRBD1 identical over 9 bases. V shed 2 bases and J 6 bases; nucleotides not matched to a gene: 5. Germline V gene lookup returns CDR1 GTSNPN and CDR2 SVGIG (reference sequence). CDR3 length: 14 amino acids. The CDR3 sequence: CAWSPGTGPQPQHF. CDR3 in DNA: TGTGCCTGGAGTCCTGGGACAGGGCCTCAGCCCCAGCATTTT.

This chain links TRBV5-1 with TRBJ2-1, with 10 bases aligning to TRBD2. In germline, CDR1 is SGHRS, CDR2 YFSETQ. V gave up 1 base and J gave up 7 bases; unmatched junction bases: 11. CDR3 length equals 17 residues. CDR3 bases: TGCGCCAGCAGCTTGACTGGCCCTAGCGGGGGTTTAAATGAGCAGTTCTTC. As protein: CASSLTGPSGGLNEQFF.

This clone was observed a single time. This specimen includes other DNA sequences encoding the same CDR3. The chain links TRBV6-5 to TRBJ1-1; D is ambiguous. CDR3 length: 14 amino acids. Per the germline V gene, CDR1 is MNHEY and CDR2 is SVGAGI. Deletions cut 2 bases from V and 1 base from J, with 8 bases between. The CDR3 coding sequence is TGTGCCAGCAGTTACACAGCTGAGAACACTGAAGCTTTCTTT. Encoded protein: CASSYTAENTEAFF.

The chain couples TRBV11-3 to TRBJ2-7; weak D call: TRBD2 (5 bases). V was cut by 1 base and J by 0 bases, with 7 bases left in between. The CDR3 sequence is 14 residues long. CDR1 is SGHNT and CDR2 is YENEEA in the germline V gene. This CDR3 is CASSLGGLSYEQYF. As DNA, the CDR3 is TGTGCCAGCAGCTTAGGCGGGCTCTCCTACGAGCAGTACTTC.